This T cell receptor (beta chain) was sequenced in a study of read filtering for tumor transcriptome and immune sequencing. This clonotype was observed at least ten times. Germline V CDR1 and CDR2: SGHRS, YFSETQ. The CDR3 has 14 residues. Trimming cost V 4 bases and J 6 bases, with 11 bases left between them. Molecular barcoded adaptors covering alpha/delta and beta/gamma chains were used on roughly 400 ng RNA. TCRdb re-called the reads with MiXCR, one entry per CDR3 protein. The table lists approximately 62,000 distinct CDR3 sequences, approximately 18% of them singletons. The chain uses TRBV5-1 and TRBJ1-6; the D is unclear. The sequenced sample consisted of a population of CD138-negative cells sorted from bone marrow. This receptor was taken from a donor older than 35 with multiple myeloma. The CDR3 spells CASSRADPNSPLHF. DNA for the CDR3: TGCGCCAGCAGCCGAGCGGACCCTAATTCACCCCTCCACTTT.